Listed below are T cell receptor beta chains from one sample, sequenced in a study of CXCR3-negative and CXCR3-positive naive CD8 T cells. TCRdb re-called the 5' RACE reads and gives one entry per CDR3 protein, without DNA. In total, the table holds roughly 80,000 distinct CDR3 sequences. Material: naive CXCR3+ CD8+ T cells from blood. Receptor source: a human donor in good health. Some clones in this sample may be carry-over from other donors' samples. CDR3s include the opening cysteine and the closing phenylalanine or tryptophan. The order of the fields is J gene, V gene, CDR3 protein.

TRBJ1-2,TRBV7-2,CASSLDTITRHLYGYTF
TRBJ1-2,TRBV12-3/TRBV12-4,CASRLGASILGGYTF
TRBJ1-2,TRBV9,CASSRRADGYTF
TRBJ2-1,TRBV28,CASSQLAGGINEQFF
TRBJ2-7,TRBV20-1,CSADAPTGARDYEQYF
TRBJ2-3,TRBV29-1,CSVLPTGPDTQYF
TRBJ2-7,TRBV7-2,CASSLGTEFYEQYF
TRBJ1-1,TRBV11-1,CASSPGMHPEAFF
TRBJ2-1,TRBV25-1,CASSEYFGGRGVNEQFF
TRBJ1-6,TRBV14,CASSRPSTASSYNSPLHF
TRBJ2-1,TRBV28,CASSLARPSDEQFF
TRBJ2-1,TRBV6-5,CASSYAGGNNEQFF
TRBJ2-1,TRBV20-1,CSALGRQGAPNEQFF
TRBJ2-7,TRBV5-6,CASSLMGRIYEQYF
TRBJ2-7,TRBV14,CASSQVGGAASEQYF
TRBJ2-1,TRBV6-6,CAASIGATYNEQFF
TRBJ1-5,TRBV6-2/TRBV6-3,CASSYGSQPNQPQHF
TRBJ2-4,TRBV15,CATSRPPGGTKNIQYF